The rows below give T cell receptor beta chains drawn from one sample of a study of response to subunit inactivated influenza vaccine. MiXCR, run by TCRdb on the RT-PCR reads, gives a single entry per CDR3 protein. The table lists 500,000 or so distinct CDR3 sequences, about 15% of them singletons. Specimen: CD4+ T cells sorted from PBMCs, collected roughly 24 months after vaccination. The receptors derive from a man in his fifties or sixties who received an inactivated influenza vaccine. The CDR3 runs from the conserved cysteine through the conserved F or W. D genes are given only for firm matches. Only part of the rows carry a size: once, few, many, or a class if the clone is expanded.

v_gene	abundance	d_gene	j_gene	CDR3nt	CDR3aa
TRBV12-3/TRBV12-4	many	NA	TRBJ2-1	TGTGCCAGCACCCGGCAGCCCTACAATGAGCAGTTCTTC	CASTRQPYNEQFF
TRBV20-1	many	NA	TRBJ2-7	TGCAGTGCACCCAACGGAATCTACGAGCAGTACTTC	CSAPNGIYEQYF
TRBV20-1	NA	TRBD1	TRBJ1-2	TGCAGTACCAAGGACAGGTGGGGGTACGGCTACACCTTC	CSTKDRWGYGYTF
TRBV12-3/TRBV12-4	few	NA	TRBJ2-7	TGTGCCAGCAGCCGAATGTCGGAGCAGTACTTC	CASSRMSEQYF
TRBV4-3	NA	TRBD1	TRBJ1-1	TGCGCCAGCAGCGGACAGGGTAAGGGGACTGAAGCTTTCTTT	CASSGQGKGTEAFF
TRBV20-1	many	NA	TRBJ2-5	TGCAGTGCTAGATCCAGTCCGAGACAGGAGACCCAGTACTTC	CSARSSPRQETQYF
TRBV12-5	NA	NA	TRBJ2-7	TGTGCTGGTCGACAGGAGACCGAGGGCGAGCAGTACTTC	CAGRQETEGEQYF
TRBV4-1	NA	NA	TRBJ2-1	TGCGCCAGCAGCCAAGCACTCCGTATTAGTGAGCAGTTCTTC	CASSQALRISEQFF
TRBV6-2/TRBV6-3	NA	TRBD1	TRBJ2-7	TGTGCCAGCAGATTCGGTTCCGGGACAGGGACCCACGAGCAGTACTTC	CASRFGSGTGTHEQYF
TRBV7-2	NA	NA	TRBJ2-1	TGTGCCAGCAGCTCGTCCTACGCCGACAATGAGCAGTTCTTC	CASSSSYADNEQFF
TRBV6-2/TRBV6-3	few	TRBD2	TRBJ2-7	TGTGCCAGCAGTTACCTCAGCGGGGTTTACTACGAGCAGTACTTC	CASSYLSGVYYEQYF
TRBV6-5	NA	NA	TRBJ1-6	TGTGCCAGCAGTTACGGGGGGAGGGGGGGCAATTCACCCCTCCACTTT	CASSYGGRGGNSPLHF
TRBV29-1	NA	NA	TRBJ2-5	TGCAGCGGAGCCGGGGGGCGGGGTGGGGAGACCCAGTACTTC	CSGAGGRGGETQYF
TRBV29-1	many	NA	TRBJ1-1	TGCAGCGTGGCAGGGTGGGGTGAAGCTTTCTTT	CSVAGWGEAFF
TRBV7-2	few	NA	TRBJ2-3	TGTGCCAGCAGGTTGACGGCCCTCACAGATACGCAGTATTTT	CASRLTALTDTQYF
TRBV6-1	few	TRBD1	TRBJ1-1	TGTGCCAGCAGTGTTCAGGGGGCGATGAACACTGAAGCTTTCTTT	CASSVQGAMNTEAFF
TRBV20-1	few	NA	TRBJ2-7	TGCAGTGCTAGAGATCTGGACAACTCCTACGAGCAGTACTTC	CSARDLDNSYEQYF
TRBV5-5	many	NA	TRBJ2-1	TGTGCCAGCAGCGTAGGCCCGGGGAATGAGCAGTTCTTC	CASSVGPGNEQFF
TRBV7-2	NA	NA	TRBJ2-7	TGTGCCAGCAGTATTCAGTCTAAGACCTACGAGCAGTACTTC	CASSIQSKTYEQYF
TRBV10-3	few	NA	TRBJ1-5	TGTGCCATCAGCCTGACACCTGGTGATCAGCCCCAGCATTTT	CAISLTPGDQPQHF
TRBV7-9	NA	NA	TRBJ2-7	TGTGCCAGCAGCTTATCTTTAGGGCACGAGCAGTACTTC	CASSLSLGHEQYF
TRBV7-2	few	TRBD2	TRBJ2-1	TGTGCCAGCACCAACCGTCTAGCGGGAGGTAATGAGCAGTTCTTC	CASTNRLAGGNEQFF
TRBV2	NA	NA	TRBJ1-5	TGTGCCAGCAGTGACCAAGGCCATCAGCCCCAGCATTTT	CASSDQGHQPQHF
TRBV29-1	NA	TRBD2	TRBJ2-1	TGCAGCGCCAGAACGCGGGAGCCGTTCAATGAGCAGTTCTTC	CSARTREPFNEQFF
TRBV6-6	NA	NA	TRBJ1-1	TGTGCCAGCACCCGAGAGAACACTGAAGCTTTCTTT	CASTRENTEAFF
TRBV6-1	NA	NA	TRBJ2-1	TGTGCCAGCAGCGAAGGCCGGGATTTGTACAATGAGCAGTTCTTC	CASSEGRDLYNEQFF
TRBV5-1	few	NA	TRBJ2-7	TGCGCCAGCAGCTTGGAAAATGGGTTCTACGAGCAGTACTTC	CASSLENGFYEQYF
TRBV29-1	few	NA	TRBJ1-1	TGCAGCGTCTGGATTCTGGGCACTGAAGCTTTCTTT	CSVWILGTEAFF
TRBV5-5	many	NA	TRBJ2-7	TGTGCCAGCAGCTTGAGGACAGTCTACGAGCAGTACTTC	CASSLRTVYEQYF
TRBV5-1	many	NA	TRBJ1-2	TGCGCCAGCAGCTATTCTTCGACGGAAACGAGGTACACCTTC	CASSYSSTETRYTF